This is a list of T cell receptor beta chains from one sample in a study of blood T cell repertoires in COVID-19. The table came from immunoSEQ multiplex PCR; TCRdb's copy has only in-frame clones and leaves some out. Of approximately 490,000 clones listed, 80% to 90% are singletons. The specimen sequenced was PBMCs or T cells enriched from blood (not recorded which). The receptor set was obtained from a woman aged 55-69 years who had recovered from COVID-19. Both conserved end residues are part of each CDR3. A D gene is named only where the DNA matches it firmly. The size entry is marked missing in some rows and otherwise reads once, few, many or a size class.

V gene: TRBV6-6; J gene: TRBJ1-2; clone size: .; D gene: .; CDR3 protein: CASSGRPLTYGYTF; CDR3 DNA: TGTGCCAGCAGTGGGAGACCCCTTACCTATGGCTACACCTTC
V gene: TRBV3-1/TRBV3-2; J gene: TRBJ2-3; clone size: .; D gene: .; CDR3 protein: CASRVAGSTDTQYF; CDR3 DNA: TGTGCCAGCCGTGTCGCGGGGAGCACAGATACGCAGTATTTT
V gene: TRBV5-1; J gene: TRBJ1-1; clone size: .; D gene: .; CDR3 protein: CASSGGTTANTEAFF; CDR3 DNA: TGCGCCAGCAGCGGAGGGACCACAGCGAACACTGAAGCTTTCTTT
V gene: TRBV6-1; J gene: TRBJ2-2; clone size: .; D gene: TRBD1; CDR3 protein: CASSEGQGVYGGELFF; CDR3 DNA: TGTGCCAGCAGTGAAGGACAGGGGGTGTACGGCGGGGAGCTGTTTTTT
V gene: TRBV7-2; J gene: TRBJ2-3; clone size: .; D gene: .; CDR3 protein: CASSFGGRAQYF; CDR3 DNA: TGTGCCAGCAGCTTCGGGGGGCGGGCCCAGTATTTT
V gene: TRBV18; J gene: TRBJ2-3; clone size: .; D gene: .; CDR3 protein: CASSLLTGLDTQYF; CDR3 DNA: TGTGCCAGCTCACTCCTGACAGGTCTGGATACGCAGTATTTT
V gene: TRBV2; J gene: TRBJ1-3; clone size: .; D gene: .; CDR3 protein: CASRLSGNTIYF; CDR3 DNA: TGTGCCAGCAGGTTGAGTGGAAACACCATATATTTT
V gene: TRBV24-1; J gene: TRBJ1-2; clone size: .; D gene: TRBD1; CDR3 protein: CATSDTGTGGGYTF; CDR3 DNA: TGTGCCACCAGTGATACCGGGACAGGGGGTGGCTACACCTTC
V gene: TRBV15; J gene: TRBJ2-1; clone size: .; D gene: TRBD1; CDR3 protein: CATSRGLQGSYNEQFF; CDR3 DNA: TGTGCCACCAGCAGAGGCCTACAGGGGTCCTACAATGAGCAGTTCTTC
V gene: TRBV7-9; J gene: TRBJ1-2; clone size: few; D gene: .; CDR3 protein: CASSLVPDRNYGYTF; CDR3 DNA: TGTGCCAGCAGCTTAGTTCCAGACAGGAACTATGGCTACACCTTC
V gene: TRBV12-5; J gene: TRBJ2-5; clone size: .; D gene: TRBD2; CDR3 protein: CASGLTRLAEFLGETQYF; CDR3 DNA: TGTGCTAGTGGTTTGACCCGACTAGCGGAGTTTCTAGGGGAGACCCAGTACTTC
V gene: TRBV6-5; J gene: TRBJ2-1; clone size: .; D gene: .; CDR3 protein: CASSRGSSYNEQFF; CDR3 DNA: TGTGCCAGCAGTCGAGGGAGCTCCTACAATGAGCAGTTCTTC
V gene: TRBV6-1; J gene: TRBJ1-5; clone size: once; D gene: .; CDR3 protein: CASSERLTGNSNQPQHF; CDR3 DNA: TGTGCCAGCAGCGAACGTCTAACAGGGAACAGCAATCAGCCCCAGCATTTT
V gene: TRBV2; J gene: TRBJ1-1; clone size: .; D gene: .; CDR3 protein: CASGGVYVNTEAFF; CDR3 DNA: TGTGCCAGCGGAGGGGTCTACGTGAACACTGAAGCTTTCTTT
V gene: TRBV24-1; J gene: TRBJ2-6; clone size: once; D gene: .; CDR3 protein: CATSESGSSGANVLTF; CDR3 DNA: TGTGCCACCAGTGAATCGGGGAGCTCTGGGGCCAACGTCCTGACTTTC
V gene: TRBV4-1; J gene: TRBJ1-5; clone size: .; D gene: TRBD1; CDR3 protein: CASSQTYRDRGLQPQHF; CDR3 DNA: TGCGCCAGCAGCCAAACATACCGGGACAGGGGGCTTCAGCCCCAGCATTTT
V gene: TRBV7-9; J gene: TRBJ2-3; clone size: .; D gene: .; CDR3 protein: CASGNRGGTDTQYF; CDR3 DNA: TGTGCCAGCGGAAACAGGGGAGGAACAGATACGCAGTATTTT
V gene: TRBV28; J gene: TRBJ1-2; clone size: .; D gene: .; CDR3 protein: CASRGSRGNYGYTF; CDR3 DNA: TGTGCCAGCAGGGGGAGTCGGGGGAACTATGGCTACACCTTC